This TCR beta chain is from a study of T cell responses to AZD1222 COVID-19 vaccine (dated by TCRdb to the early 2020s). About the study as a whole: A total of under 250 trial participants underwent TCR sequencing, of whom about 200 had received two doses of AZD1222 and some 25 had received two doses of the MenACWY control vaccine. Trial participants were enrolled into age subgroups of 18-55, 56-69 and 70-plus years, which contained 148, 28 and 57 TCR-sequenced participants, respectively.

The study at large found these results: Conclusions about previously exposed vaccinees are limited because only 5 or 6 AZD1222 recipients were SARS-CoV-2 seropositive at baseline. The 56-69-year group was small, and its depth increase did not reach significance, likely because of low power. Because no samples from the day 14 peak response were available, repertoires could be characterized only after the peak T cell response. Participants were mostly white British, with more females than males. The authors suggested clonal diversity may have been underestimated. Reportedly, close to half of the unique spike-specific TCRs recognized epitopes lying outside the regions that are mutated in the B.1.351 and B.1.1.7 variants. CD4 TCRs associated with the vaccine covered the entire spike protein, and the dominant responses were in regions 160-218 and 743-854. A significant rise in spike-specific TCR breadth and depth was observed after two AZD1222 doses relative to day 0 and relative to MenACWY recipients.

The time point label of this sample denotes: about 28 days (+/-7) after the second vaccine dose. Because spike-specific TCR depth and breadth did not differ between the two schedules, AZD1222 recipients who got a second dose at roughly 4 weeks were pooled with those who got a second dose at roughly 12 weeks. The vaccinee samples were drawn from two UK trials, COV001 and COV002, one of which was a single-blind randomized controlled phase 2/3 trial testing AZD1222 (ChAdOx1 nCoV-19) in healthy adults. For TCRbeta chain sequencing, PBMC samples were collected from trial participants at day 0 and at day 28 after the second dose. The CDR3 regions of human TCRbeta chains were analyzed by immunosequencing. On the authors' methods: Repertoire TCRs were matched against a reference library of SARS-CoV-2-specific TCRs generated with the MIRA antigen-specificity platform. Breadth meant the fraction of unique TCRs that were SARS-CoV-2-associated, whereas depth meant the fraction of total T cells that were SARS-CoV-2-associated. Using the MIRA data, every spike-specific TCR was mapped to the spike region that the TCR reacted to and assigned to either a CD4 or a CD8 class. Log10-transformed breadth and depth values were compared by one-way ANOVA with Sidak's multiple comparisons tests. Imported from immuneACCESS, the table was reduced by TCRdb to in-frame sequences with V and J called. These copies leave out some clones; in studies compared against another copy, an unresolved V gene accounts for under half, and the cause of the remainder is not known. V and J calls and clone size are copied from that table; D and trimming were computed from the DNA. The sample table contains some 86,000 clones; only one count was recorded for approximately 90% of them. The ten most abundant clones make up approximately 5% of the sample.

Comment on this clone: The antigen it recognizes is unknown. No much larger clonotype is one base removed from it; base qualities were not supplied.

V was cut back by 4 bases and J by 2 bases, leaving a gap of 13 bases between them. CDR1 and CDR2, looked up from the germline V gene, are SGHDT and YYEEEE. The CDR3 spans 15 residues, from the cysteine through the phenylalanine. The sequence is cut down to CDR3 DNA, 45 bases in frame from base 1. The source is an adult who received the AZD1222 COVID-19 vaccine. The chain was built from TRBV5-6 and TRBJ1-3; a tentative D call is TRBD1 (6 bases match). The material sequenced was peripheral blood, taken 28 days after the second AZD1222 dose. The sequenced DNA is TGTGCCAGCAGCCACACAGGGTCGACTGGAAACACCATATATTTT. This is translated as CASSHTGSTGNTIYF.